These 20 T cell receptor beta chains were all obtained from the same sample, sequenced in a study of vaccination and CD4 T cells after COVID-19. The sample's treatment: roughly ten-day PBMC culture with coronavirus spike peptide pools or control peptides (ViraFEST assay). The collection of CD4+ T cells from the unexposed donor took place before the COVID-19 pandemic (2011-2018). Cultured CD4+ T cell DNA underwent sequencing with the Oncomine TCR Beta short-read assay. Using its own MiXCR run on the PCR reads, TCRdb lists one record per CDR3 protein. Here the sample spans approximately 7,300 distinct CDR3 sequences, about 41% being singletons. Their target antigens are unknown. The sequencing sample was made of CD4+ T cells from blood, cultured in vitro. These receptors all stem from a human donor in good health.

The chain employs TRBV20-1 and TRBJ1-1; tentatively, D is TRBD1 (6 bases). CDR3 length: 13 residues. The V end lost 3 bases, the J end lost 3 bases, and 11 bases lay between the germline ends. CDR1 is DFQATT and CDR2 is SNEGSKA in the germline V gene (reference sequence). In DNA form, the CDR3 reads TGCAGTGCTAGGGGGGGGGCACACACTGAAGCTTTCTTT. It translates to CSARGGAHTEAFF.

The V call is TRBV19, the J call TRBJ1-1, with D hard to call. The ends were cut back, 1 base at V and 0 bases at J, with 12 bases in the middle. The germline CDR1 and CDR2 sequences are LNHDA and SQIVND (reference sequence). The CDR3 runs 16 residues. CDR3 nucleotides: TGTGCCAGTAGTATAGTCGACGGTGGCATGAACACTGAAGCTTTCTTT. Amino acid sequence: CASSIVDGGMNTEAFF.

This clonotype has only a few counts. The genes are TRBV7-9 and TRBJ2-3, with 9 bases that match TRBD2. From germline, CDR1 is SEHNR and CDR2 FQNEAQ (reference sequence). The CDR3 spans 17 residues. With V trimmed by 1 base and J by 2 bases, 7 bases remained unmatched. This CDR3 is CASSLDLGLALTDTQYF. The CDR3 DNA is TGTGCCAGCAGCTTAGACTTGGGACTAGCCCTCACAGATACGCAGTATTTT.

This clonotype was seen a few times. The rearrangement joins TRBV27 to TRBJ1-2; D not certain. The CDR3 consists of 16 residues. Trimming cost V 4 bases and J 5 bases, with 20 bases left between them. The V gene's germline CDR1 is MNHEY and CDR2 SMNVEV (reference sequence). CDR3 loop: CASSSHMVTIPYGYTF. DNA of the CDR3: TGTGCCAGCAGTTCACACATGGTCACCATTCCGTATGGCTACACCTTC.

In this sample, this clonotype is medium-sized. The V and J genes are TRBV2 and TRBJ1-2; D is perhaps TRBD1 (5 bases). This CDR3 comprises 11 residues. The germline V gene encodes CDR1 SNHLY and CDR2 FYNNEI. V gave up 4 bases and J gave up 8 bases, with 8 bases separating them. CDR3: CASSGGSGYTF. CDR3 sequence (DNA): TGTGCCAGCAGTGGGGGGAGCGGCTACACCTTC.

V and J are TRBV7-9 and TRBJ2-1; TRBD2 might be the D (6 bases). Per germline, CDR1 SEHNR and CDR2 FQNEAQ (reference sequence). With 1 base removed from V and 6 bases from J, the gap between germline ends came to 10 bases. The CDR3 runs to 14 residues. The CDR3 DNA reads TGTGCCAGCAGCTTAGAGTCTAGCGCCAATGAGCAGTTCTTC. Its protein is CASSLESSANEQFF.

In nucleotides, the CDR3 is TGCAGCGCCTCGTACCCAAACGGACCGGGCTATGGCTACACCTTC. Its translation is CSASYPNGPGYGYTF. This chain joins TRBV29-1 and TRBJ1-2; D is uncertain. Per the germline V gene, CDR1 is SQVTM and CDR2 is ANQGSEA. This CDR3 is 15 amino acids long. Trimming cost V 7 bases and J 4 bases, with 22 bases left between them. The whole variable domain, filled in from reference TRBV29-1 and TRBJ1-2, reads SAVISQKPSRDICQRGTSLTIQCQVDSQVTMMFWYRQQPGQSLTLIATANQGSEATYESGFVIDKFPISRPNLTFSTLTVSNMSPEDSSIYLCSASYPNGPGYGYTFGSGTRLTVV.

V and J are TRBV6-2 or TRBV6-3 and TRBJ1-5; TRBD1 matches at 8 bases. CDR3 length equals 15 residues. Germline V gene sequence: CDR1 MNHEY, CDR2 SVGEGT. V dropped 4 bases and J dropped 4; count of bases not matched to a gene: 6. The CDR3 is CASSSRTGFNQPQHF. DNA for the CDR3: TGTGCCAGCAGTTCGAGGACAGGGTTTAATCAGCCCCAGCATTTT.

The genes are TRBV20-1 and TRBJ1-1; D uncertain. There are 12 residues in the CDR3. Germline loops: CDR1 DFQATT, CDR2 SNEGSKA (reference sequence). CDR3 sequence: CNAEETNTEAFF. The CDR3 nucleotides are TGCAATGCAGAGGAAACAAACACTGAAGCTTTCTTT.

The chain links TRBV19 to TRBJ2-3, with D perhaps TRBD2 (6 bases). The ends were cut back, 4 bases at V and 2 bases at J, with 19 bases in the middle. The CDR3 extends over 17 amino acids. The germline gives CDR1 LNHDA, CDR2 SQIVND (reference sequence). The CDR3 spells CASSTGRGRSHTDTQYF. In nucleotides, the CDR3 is TGTGCCAGTAGTACTGGGCGGGGCAGGTCGCACACAGATACGCAGTATTTT.

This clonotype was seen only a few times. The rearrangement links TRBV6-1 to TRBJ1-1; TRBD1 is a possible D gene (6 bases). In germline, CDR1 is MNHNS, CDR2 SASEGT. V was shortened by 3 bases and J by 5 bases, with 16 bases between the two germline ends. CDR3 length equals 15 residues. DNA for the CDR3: TGTGCCAGCAGTGAGGGGGGGCGAGGCGGAACTGAAGCTTTCTTT. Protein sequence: CASSEGGRGGTEAFF.

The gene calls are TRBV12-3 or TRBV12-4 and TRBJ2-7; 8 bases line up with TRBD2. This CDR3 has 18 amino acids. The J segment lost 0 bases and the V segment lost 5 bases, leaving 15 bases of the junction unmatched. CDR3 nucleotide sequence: TGTGCCAGCAGTACCCAGAAACTAGCGGTCAGGAGCTCCTACGAGCAGTACTTC. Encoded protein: CASSTQKLAVRSSYEQYF.

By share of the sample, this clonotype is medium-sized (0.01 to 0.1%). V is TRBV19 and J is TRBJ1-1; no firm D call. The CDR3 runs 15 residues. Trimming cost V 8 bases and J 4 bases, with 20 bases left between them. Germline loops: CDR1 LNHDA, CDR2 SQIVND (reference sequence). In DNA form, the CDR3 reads TGTGCCAGTCGATTAGAATCGCTGGTAAGCACTGAAGCTTTCTTT. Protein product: CASRLESLVSTEAFF.

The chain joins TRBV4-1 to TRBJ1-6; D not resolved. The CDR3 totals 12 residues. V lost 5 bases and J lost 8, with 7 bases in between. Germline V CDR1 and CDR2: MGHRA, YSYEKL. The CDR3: CASSDFDSPLHF. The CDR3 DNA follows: TGCGCCAGCAGCGACTTTGATTCACCCCTCCACTTT.

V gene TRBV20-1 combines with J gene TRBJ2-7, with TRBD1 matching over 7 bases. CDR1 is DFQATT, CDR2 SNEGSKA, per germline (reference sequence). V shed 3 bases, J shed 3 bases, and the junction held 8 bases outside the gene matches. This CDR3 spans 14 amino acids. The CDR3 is CSARTGYSGYEQYF. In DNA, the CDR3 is TGCAGTGCTAGGACAGGGTATAGTGGCTACGAGCAGTACTTC.

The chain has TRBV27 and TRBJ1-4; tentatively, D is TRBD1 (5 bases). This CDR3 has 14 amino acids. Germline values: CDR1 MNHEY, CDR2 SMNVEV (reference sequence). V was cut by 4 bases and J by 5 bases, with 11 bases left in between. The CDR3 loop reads CASSSLGRNEKLFF. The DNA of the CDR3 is TGTGCCAGCAGTTCATTGGGACGGAATGAAAAACTGTTTTTT. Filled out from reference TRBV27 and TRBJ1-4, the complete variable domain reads EAQVTQNPRYLITVTGKKLTVTCSQNMNHEYMSWYRQDPGLGLRQIYYSMNVEVTDKGDVPEGYKVSRKEKRNFPLILESPSPNQTSLYFCASSSLGRNEKLFFGSGTQLSVL.

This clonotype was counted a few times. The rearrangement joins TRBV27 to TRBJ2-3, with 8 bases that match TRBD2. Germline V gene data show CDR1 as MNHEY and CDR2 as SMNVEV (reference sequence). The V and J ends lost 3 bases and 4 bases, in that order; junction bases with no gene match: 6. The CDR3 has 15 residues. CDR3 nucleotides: TGTGCCAGCAGTTTGTCGGCTAGCGGGTCAGATACGCAGTATTTT. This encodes CASSLSASGSDTQYF.

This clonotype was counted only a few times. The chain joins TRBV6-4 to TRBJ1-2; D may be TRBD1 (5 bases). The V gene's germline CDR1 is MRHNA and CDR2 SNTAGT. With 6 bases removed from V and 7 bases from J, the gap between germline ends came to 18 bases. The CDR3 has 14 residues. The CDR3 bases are TGTGCCAGCAGCCCCTCTGCGGGGCTCGGTGGCTACACCTTC. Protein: CASSPSAGLGGYTF.

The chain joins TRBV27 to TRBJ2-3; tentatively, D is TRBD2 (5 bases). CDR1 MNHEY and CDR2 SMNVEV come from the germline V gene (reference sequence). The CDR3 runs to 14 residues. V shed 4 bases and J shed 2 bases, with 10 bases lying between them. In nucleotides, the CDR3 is TGTGCCAGCAGTTCATACCGGGACACAGATACGCAGTATTTT. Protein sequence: CASSSYRDTDTQYF.

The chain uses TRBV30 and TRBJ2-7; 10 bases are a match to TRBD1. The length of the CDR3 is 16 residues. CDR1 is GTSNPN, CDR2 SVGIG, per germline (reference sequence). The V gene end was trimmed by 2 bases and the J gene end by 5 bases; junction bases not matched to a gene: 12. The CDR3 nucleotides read TGTGCCTGGAGTAGAGCCATAACCGGGACAGGGGACGAGCAGTACTTC. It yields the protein CAWSRAITGTGDEQYF.